This record looks at one T cell receptor (beta chain) sequence and its context. This specimen comes from a study of monozygotic twins with inflammatory bowel disease. From germline, CDR1 is SGHRS and CDR2 YFSETQ. The CDR3 is 17 amino acids. TCRdb reprocessed the 5' RACE reads and keeps a single row for each CDR3 protein, giving no DNA. This specimen shows about 450,000 distinct CDR3 sequences; the ten leading clones hold roughly 2.3%. The sample was blood. The chain recombines TRBV5-1 with TRBJ2-2; no DNA is available, so the TRBD1 call from TCRdb remains unchecked. The receptor was isolated from a human donor with ulcerative colitis or Crohn's disease, or a healthy co-twin of an affected twin (not recorded which). CDR3 protein: CASSPAGQQPITGELFF. Together with reference TRBV5-1 and TRBJ2-2, the CDR3 gives the full variable domain: KAGVTQTPRYLIKTRGQQVTLSCSPISGHRSVSWYQQTPGQGLQFLFEYFSETQRNKGNFPGRFSGRQFSNSRSEMNVSTLELGDSALYLCASSPAGQQPITGELFFGEGSRLTVL.